The rows below give T cell receptor beta chains drawn from one sample of a study of blood T cell repertoires in COVID-19. Repertoires were generated with immunoSEQ multiplex PCR, while TCRdb's copy carries only in-frame clones and drops some. The data show 160,000 or so clones, 83% seen once. Sequencing was carried out using peripheral blood. The origin of the receptors is a human donor in a cohort sampled during active COVID-19. The CDR3 runs from the conserved cysteine through the conserved F or W. The order of the fields is V gene, J gene, clone size, D gene, CDR3 protein, CDR3 DNA. A D gene is named only where the DNA matches it firmly. Size is omitted from some rows. Given values are once, few, many or a class for expanded clones.

V: TRBV7-6
J: TRBJ1-1
size: NA
D: NA
CDR3: CASSLGTVNTEAFF
DNA: TGTGCCAGCAGCTTAGGAACAGTGAACACTGAAGCTTTCTTT

V: TRBV10-3
J: TRBJ2-7
size: NA
D: NA
CDR3: CAISSFSSYEQYF
DNA: TGTGCCATCAGTTCCTTCAGCTCCTACGAGCAGTACTTC

V: TRBV5-1
J: TRBJ1-3
size: once
D: NA
CDR3: CASSLEGATGNTIYF
DNA: TGCGCCAGCAGCTTGGAAGGAGCAACTGGAAACACCATATATTTT

V: TRBV3-1/TRBV3-2
J: TRBJ2-3
size: NA
D: NA
CDR3: CASSQGQFTDTQYF
DNA: TGTGCCAGCAGCCAAGGGCAGTTCACAGATACGCAGTATTTT

V: TRBV7-8
J: TRBJ2-7
size: NA
D: NA
CDR3: CASSRSGLSYEQYF
DNA: TGTGCCAGCAGCCGTAGTGGACTTTCCTACGAGCAGTACTTC

V: TRBV6-5
J: TRBJ1-5
size: NA
D: NA
CDR3: CASSYTRGDQPQHF
DNA: TGTGCCAGCAGTTACACCCGGGGGGATCAGCCCCAGCATTTT

V: TRBV25-1
J: TRBJ1-5
size: NA
D: NA
CDR3: CASSAEGERPQHF
DNA: TGTGCCAGCAGTGCGGAGGGAGAGAGGCCCCAGCATTTT

V: TRBV28
J: TRBJ2-6
size: NA
D: NA
CDR3: CASRKRVSSGANVLTF
DNA: TGTGCCAGCAGGAAACGGGTGTCCTCTGGGGCCAACGTCCTGACTTTC

V: TRBV24-1
J: TRBJ2-7
size: NA
D: NA
CDR3: CATSDPQGSGYEQYF
DNA: TGTGCCACCAGTGATCCTCAGGGTTCGGGTTACGAGCAGTACTTC

V: TRBV19
J: TRBJ1-1
size: once
D: NA
CDR3: CASSIEASLGTEAFF
DNA: TGTGCCAGTAGTATAGAGGCCAGCCTAGGCACTGAAGCTTTCTTT

V: TRBV19
J: TRBJ2-7
size: NA
D: TRBD2
CDR3: CASSALAGSGTYEQYF
DNA: TGTGCCAGTAGCGCCCTAGCGGGATCGGGAACCTACGAGCAGTACTTC

V: TRBV6-5
J: TRBJ2-1
size: NA
D: TRBD1
CDR3: CASSSDRQQFF
DNA: TGTGCCAGCAGCTCGGACAGGCAGCAGTTCTTC

V: TRBV19
J: TRBJ2-7
size: NA
D: TRBD1
CDR3: CASSIPNGTGIHEQYF
DNA: TGTGCCAGTAGTATTCCCAACGGGACAGGGATCCACGAGCAGTACTTC

V: TRBV28
J: TRBJ2-7
size: few
D: TRBD2
CDR3: CASSLLAGSYEQYF
DNA: TGTGCCAGCAGTTTACTAGCGGGTTCCTACGAGCAGTACTTC

V: TRBV18
J: TRBJ1-5
size: few
D: NA
CDR3: CASSPGQNQPQHF
DNA: TGTGCCAGCTCACCCGGACAGAATCAGCCCCAGCATTTT

V: TRBV10-2
J: TRBJ1-3
size: NA
D: TRBD1
CDR3: CASTLSTGGGGNTIYF
DNA: TGCGCCAGCACCCTTAGTACAGGGGGCGGTGGAAACACCATATATTTT

V: TRBV28
J: TRBJ2-7
size: once
D: TRBD2
CDR3: CASSSWTSGRSRYEQYF
DNA: TGTGCCAGCAGTTCCTGGACTAGCGGGAGAAGTAGGTACGAGCAGTACTTC

V: TRBV6-5
J: TRBJ2-1
size: NA
D: TRBD2
CDR3: CASSYGEGGDEQFF
DNA: TGTGCCAGCAGTTACGGGGAGGGTGGCGATGAGCAGTTCTTC

V: TRBV9
J: TRBJ2-7
size: NA
D: TRBD1
CDR3: CASSVGQEPYEQYF
DNA: TGTGCCAGCAGCGTGGGACAGGAACCCTACGAGCAGTACTTC

V: TRBV28
J: TRBJ1-5
size: NA
D: NA
CDR3: CASSSRNQPQHF
DNA: TGTGCCAGCAGTTCTCGGAATCAGCCCCAGCATTTT

V: TRBV14
J: TRBJ1-6
size: NA
D: TRBD1
CDR3: CASSQGQGNSPLHF
DNA: TGTGCCAGCAGCCAAGGACAGGGGAATTCACCCCTCCACTTT

V: TRBV19
J: TRBJ1-3
size: NA
D: NA
CDR3: CASSIAAQASSGNTIYF
DNA: TGTGCCAGTAGTATAGCGGCGCAGGCCAGCTCTGGAAACACCATATATTTT

V: TRBV28
J: TRBJ2-7
size: NA
D: NA
CDR3: CASSPNYEQYF
DNA: TGTGCCAGCAGCCCTAACTACGAGCAGTACTTC

V: TRBV28
J: TRBJ2-7
size: NA
D: TRBD1
CDR3: CASSAPGTVNYEQYF
DNA: TGTGCCAGCAGTGCCCCCGGGACAGTTAACTACGAGCAGTACTTC

V: TRBV3-1/TRBV3-2
J: TRBJ1-4
size: NA
D: NA
CDR3: CASSRYSQATNEKLFF
DNA: TGTGCCAGCAGCCGGTATTCACAGGCAACTAATGAAAAACTGTTTTTT

V: TRBV28
J: TRBJ1-2
size: NA
D: TRBD1
CDR3: CASSLGTAPNYGYTF
DNA: TGTGCCAGCAGTTTAGGGACAGCCCCTAACTATGGCTACACCTTC

V: TRBV5-5
J: TRBJ2-5
size: NA
D: NA
CDR3: CASSSTQGGETQYF
DNA: TGTGCCAGCAGTTCCACACAGGGCGGGGAGACCCAGTACTTC

V: TRBV5-1
J: TRBJ1-1
size: NA
D: TRBD1
CDR3: CASSPGTEKAFF
DNA: TGCGCCAGCAGCCCGGGGACAGAGAAAGCTTTCTTT

V: TRBV28
J: TRBJ2-1
size: once
D: NA
CDR3: CASSPSQGLGEQFF
DNA: TGTGCCAGCAGCCCTTCACAGGGTCTTGGTGAGCAGTTCTTC

V: TRBV7-3
J: TRBJ1-1
size: NA
D: NA
CDR3: CASSIQGNTEAFF
DNA: TGTGCCAGCAGCATCCAGGGGAACACTGAAGCTTTCTTT

V: TRBV7-2
J: TRBJ2-6
size: NA
D: TRBD1
CDR3: CARSSGTASSGANVLTF
DNA: TGTGCCAGGTCCTCCGGGACAGCGAGCTCTGGGGCCAACGTCCTGACTTTC

V: TRBV28
J: TRBJ1-2
size: NA
D: NA
CDR3: CASSLSGPNYGYTF
DNA: TGTGCCAGCAGTTTATCAGGGCCCAACTATGGCTACACCTTC

V: TRBV5-1
J: TRBJ1-1
size: NA
D: NA
CDR3: CASSLATENTEAFF
DNA: TGCGCCAGCAGCTTGGCGACAGAGAACACTGAAGCTTTCTTT

V: TRBV6-5
J: TRBJ2-5
size: NA
D: TRBD1
CDR3: CASTRDSLSETQYF
DNA: TGTGCCAGCACTCGGGACAGCCTAAGTGAGACCCAGTACTTC

V: TRBV6-5
J: TRBJ2-3
size: NA
D: NA
CDR3: CASSYSSRGEDTQYF
DNA: TGTGCCAGCAGTTACTCGAGCAGGGGGGAAGATACGCAGTATTTT

V: TRBV9
J: TRBJ1-3
size: NA
D: TRBD1
CDR3: CASSAPPGTDGNTIYF
DNA: TGTGCCAGCAGCGCCCCTCCCGGGACAGATGGAAACACCATATATTTT

V: TRBV6-2/TRBV6-3
J: TRBJ1-3
size: NA
D: NA
CDR3: CASSQQVLGGNTIYF
DNA: TGTGCCAGCAGTCAGCAGGTTCTCGGTGGAAACACCATATATTTT

V: TRBV19
J: TRBJ1-5
size: NA
D: NA
CDR3: CASSIGQSNQPQHF
DNA: TGTGCCAGTAGTATAGGGCAGAGCAATCAGCCCCAGCATTTT

V: TRBV6-6
J: TRBJ2-5
size: NA
D: NA
CDR3: CASSYPGQKETQYF
DNA: TGTGCCAGCAGTTACCCTGGACAGAAAGAGACCCAGTACTTC

V: TRBV7-2
J: TRBJ2-3
size: once
D: NA
CDR3: CASSLSVLSTDTQYF
DNA: TGTGCCAGCAGCTTATCAGTATTAAGCACAGATACGCAGTATTTT